The 6 T cell receptor beta chains below come from one sample, sequenced in a study of blood T cell repertoires in COVID-19. Repertoires were generated with immunoSEQ multiplex PCR, while TCRdb's copy carries only in-frame clones and drops some. Of hundreds of thousands of clones listed, 88% were seen once; the top ten hold roughly 1.9%. Sequencing input: PBMCs or T cells enriched from blood (not recorded which). Source of these receptors: a woman aged 40 to 50 with acute COVID-19.

The CDR3 nucleotides are TGTGCCAGCAGTGATACCACTAGCGGGGTCACAGATACGCAGTATTTT. It specifies CASSDTTSGVTDTQYF. The V call is TRBV2, the J call TRBJ2-3, with 10 bases aligning to TRBD2. This CDR3 contains 16 residues. CDR1 SNHLY and CDR2 FYNNEI come from the germline V gene. The J segment lost 2 bases and the V segment lost 3 bases, leaving 5 bases of the junction unmatched.

This CDR3 is CASTPRLTFSYGYTF. CDR3 in DNA: TGTGCCAGTACCCCGAGGTTAACTTTTAGCTATGGCTACACCTTC. The genes are TRBV19 and TRBJ1-2; D is ambiguous. This CDR3 region has 15 residues. Germline V CDR1 and CDR2: LNHDA, SQIVND (reference sequence). The germline V and J ends were trimmed by 7 bases and 4 bases, with 19 bases remaining between them.

The V call is TRBV7-8, the J call TRBJ2-5; TRBD2 agrees at 16 bases. J gave up 2 bases and V 4 bases, and 7 bases lay outside the gene matches. Germline V gene data show CDR1 as SGHVS and CDR2 as FQNEAQ. The CDR3 sequence is 18 residues long. CDR3 protein: CASSSFLGLAGGQETQYF. As DNA, the CDR3 is TGTGCCAGCAGCTCTTTCCTGGGACTAGCGGGGGGGCAAGAGACCCAGTACTTC.

The V and J genes are TRBV11-2 and TRBJ2-7; 9 bases are shared with TRBD2. J was trimmed by 6 bases and V by 7 bases; bases with no gene match: 13. CDR1 is SGHAT, CDR2 FQNNGV, per germline. CDR3 size: 15 residues. The CDR3 DNA sequence: TGTGCCAGCACCAGAGGACTAGCGACGGGATCCGAGCAGTACTTC. Protein sequence: CASTRGLATGSEQYF.

This clone was counted once. The V call is TRBV11-2, the J call TRBJ1-5, with a possible D match to TRBD1 (6 bases). From germline, CDR1 is SGHAT and CDR2 FQNNGV. V lost 2 bases, J lost 9 bases, and 11 bases lay in between. The CDR3 spans 13 residues. CDR3 sequence reads: CASSLQARGPQHF. CDR3 nucleotides: TGTGCCAGCAGCTTACAGGCCAGGGGGCCCCAGCATTTT.

A single count supports this clone. V gene TRBV10-2 combines with J gene TRBJ1-1, with a possible D match to TRBD1 (5 bases). Germline CDR1 is WSHSY and CDR2 is SAAADI. Trimming removed 7 bases from V and 1 base from J, with 7 bases in between. The length of the CDR3 is 12 residues. The CDR3 bases are TGCGCCAGCACCGGACAGAACACTGAAGCTTTCTTT. Amino acid sequence: CASTGQNTEAFF.